This entry is about one T cell receptor (beta chain). Germline V gives CDR1 SGHTA, CDR2 FQGNSA. The CDR3 length is 12 residues. Trimming removed 3 bases at V and 4 bases at J, with 7 bases between. The data derive from a study of cytomegalovirus exposure and HLA in healthy donors. The primer mix had 60 Vbeta and 13 Jbeta primers. Method: immunoSEQ multiplex PCR; TCRdb's copy keeps in-frame clones and lacks some. The sample holds under 250,000 clones, over 80% seen once. Sequencing was performed on PBMCs. The chain combines TRBV7-2 with TRBJ2-7; D remains ambiguous. This receptor was taken from a man aged 40-49 years in good health and CMV-seropositive. The CDR3 sequence is CASSFSRYEQYF. The CDR3 DNA reads TGTGCCAGCAGCTTCTCTAGGTACGAGCAGTACTTC. Variable domain in full (rest from reference TRBV7-2 and TRBJ2-7): GAGVSQSPSNKVTEKGKDVELRCDPISGHTALYWYRQSLGQGLEFLIYFQGNSAPDKSGLPSDRFSAERTGGSVSTLTIQRTQQEDSAVYLCASSFSRYEQYFGPGTRLTVT.